The 26 T cell receptor beta chains reported below all come from one sample, sequenced in a study of shared clonotypes between healthy human individuals. Sequencing was performed with immunoSEQ multiplex PCR; in TCRdb, only in-frame clones are kept and a portion is missing. The top ten hold more than 1.5% of the sample, which has about 2.1 million clones, about 92% seen once. The naive CD8 population came from CD45RO-negative cells selected for CCR7, without terminally differentiated effector memory CD45RA+ cells. Sequencing was done on a sample of naive CD8+ T cells from PBMCs. The receptors originated from a young man in good health. Some clones in this sample may be carry-over from other donors' samples.

V and J are TRBV9 and TRBJ1-1; perhaps TRBD1 as D (6 bases). Trimming stripped 4 bases from V and 2 bases from J, with 24 bases between. The CDR3 runs to 18 residues. The V gene's germline CDR1 is SGDLS and CDR2 YYNGEE. For the CDR3, the DNA is TGTGCCAGCAGCCCCCCCAGCATCCTGGACAGTTTAAACACTGAAGCTTTCTTT. It is translated as CASSPPSILDSLNTEAFF.

J is TRBJ2-1 and V is TRBV9; 14 nucleotides match TRBD2. V gave up 4 bases and J gave up 10 bases; unmatched junction bases: 4. The CDR3 has 14 amino acids. Per the germline V gene, CDR1 is SGDLS and CDR2 is YYNGEE. As DNA, the CDR3 is TGTGCCAGCAGCCCGGGACTAGCGGGAGCCGAGCAGTTCTTC. Translating it yields CASSPGLAGAEQFF.

This chain connects TRBV5-4 to TRBJ2-7; the match to TRBD1 covers 7 bases. CDR1 and CDR2 from the germline V gene are SGHNT and YYREEE (reference sequence). The CDR3 has 14 amino acids. The junction had 5 bases not matched to a gene; V was cut back by 2 bases and J by 3 bases. The CDR3 nucleotides are TGTGCCAGCAGCTTACCGGGACAGCTCTACGAGCAGTACTTC. Protein: CASSLPGQLYEQYF.

The rearrangement uses TRBV5-1 and TRBJ2-3; D unclear. The CDR3 has 13 amino acids. The V and J ends lost 4 bases and 2 bases respectively, with 8 bases between them. The germline gives CDR1 SGHRS, CDR2 YFSETQ. The CDR3 loop reads CASSPLHTDTQYF. The DNA of the CDR3 is TGCGCCAGCAGCCCCCTTCACACAGATACGCAGTATTTT.

The chain couples TRBV5-4 to TRBJ2-7, with D unresolved. This CDR3 spans 13 amino acids. Trimming pared 0 bases from V and 7 bases from J, leaving 11 bases between. Germline V CDR1 and CDR2: SGHNT, YYREEE (reference sequence). The CDR3 nucleotides read TGTGCCAGCAGCTTGGGCCGCTCGGTAGAGCAGTACTTC. Amino acid sequence: CASSLGRSVEQYF.

V gene TRBV2 combines with J gene TRBJ2-1, with TRBD2 matching over 9 bases. This CDR3 has 15 residues. V lost 3 bases and J lost 6; bases outside the gene matches: 6. The germline V gene encodes CDR1 SNHLY and CDR2 FYNNEI. This chain's CDR3 is CASSDSSSGINEQFF. The CDR3 nucleotides read TGTGCCAGCAGTGACAGCTCTAGCGGGATCAATGAGCAGTTCTTC.

This sequence joins TRBV11-2 and TRBJ2-1; D unresolved. The V gene's germline CDR1 is SGHAT and CDR2 FQNNGV. V was clipped by 5 bases and J by 4 bases, with 9 bases between them. The CDR3 is 13 residues long. The CDR3 sequence is CASSPLGYNEQFF. CDR3 in DNA: TGTGCCAGCAGCCCTCTGGGGTACAATGAGCAGTTCTTC.

The chain combines TRBV5-1 with TRBJ2-1, with 7 positions matching TRBD1. CDR1 is SGHRS, CDR2 YFSETQ, per germline. The CDR3 spans 15 residues. V dropped 0 bases and J dropped 2; count of bases not matched to a gene: 2. The chain's CDR3 is CASSLAGQTYNEQFF. CDR3 coding DNA: TGCGCCAGCAGCTTGGCGGGACAGACCTACAATGAGCAGTTCTTC. The whole variable domain, remainder taken from reference TRBV5-1 and TRBJ2-1, is KAGVTQTPRYLIKTRGQQVTLSCSPISGHRSVSWYQQTPGQGLQFLFEYFSETQRNKGNFPGRFSGRQFSNSRSEMNVSTLELGDSALYLCASSLAGQTYNEQFFGPGTRLTVL.

This clone was seen just once. This CDR3 is CASSNPTSGAGELFF. CDR3 nucleotide sequence: TGTGCCAGCAGCAACCCGACTAGCGGAGCCGGGGAGCTGTTTTTT. This sequence joins TRBV7-9 and TRBJ2-2; 9 bases align to TRBD2. The CDR3 totals 15 residues. The germline CDR1 and CDR2 sequences are SEHNR and FQNEAQ (reference sequence). Trimming cost V 5 bases and J 6 bases; bases outside gene matches: 7.

The chain has TRBV2 and TRBJ1-2, with 7 bases matching TRBD1. J lost 4 bases, V lost 10 bases, and 9 bases had no gene match. The CDR3 runs 13 residues. From germline, CDR1 is SNHLY and CDR2 FYNNEI. As DNA, the CDR3 is TGTGCCATCCAGAACCGGGACAGCTATGGCTACACCTTC. Protein sequence: CAIQNRDSYGYTF.

This rearrangement joins TRBV28 to TRBJ2-5, with D possibly matching TRBD2 (6 bases). Trimming shortened V by 1 base and J by 5 bases, and 17 bases separated the two germline ends. The CDR3 totals 16 residues. Germline CDR1 is MDHEN and CDR2 is SYDVKM. The CDR3 coding sequence is TGTGCCAGCAGTTTATTGGGACTCCGGGTGGGCGAGACCCAGTACTTC. Protein: CASSLLGLRVGETQYF.

The chain combines TRBV7-3 with TRBJ2-2; D gene ambiguous. The CDR3 has 13 amino acids. Trimming pared 5 bases from V and 4 bases from J, leaving 8 bases between. Germline loops: CDR1 SGHTA, CDR2 FQGTGA. DNA for the CDR3: TGTGCCAGCAGCCAACTCGGCACCGGGGAGCTGTTTTTT. Protein: CASSQLGTGELFF.

The chain carries TRBV27 and TRBJ2-2; no firm D call. The germline CDR1 and CDR2 sequences are MNHEY and SMNVEV (reference sequence). The germline V and J ends were trimmed by 3 bases and 8 bases, with 10 bases remaining between them. The CDR3 is 13 amino acids. The CDR3 spells CASSFGPRGELFF. The CDR3 DNA sequence: TGTGCCAGCAGTTTCGGGCCCCGGGGGGAGCTGTTTTTT.

This clone has a single count. The chain links TRBV5-6 to TRBJ2-1, with D uncertain. V was clipped by 5 bases and J by 0 bases, with 9 bases between them. Germline V gives CDR1 SGHDT, CDR2 YYEEEE. The CDR3 is 14 residues long. The CDR3 is CASRSDSSYNEQFF. The CDR3 DNA reads TGTGCCAGCAGATCAGACTCCTCCTACAATGAGCAGTTCTTC.

This sequence joins TRBV12-2 and TRBJ1-5. TRBV12-2 is a recognized pseudogene. This CDR3 has 15 amino acids. The CDR3 bases are TGTGCAAGTCGCAGTACACCTAATAGCAATCAGCCCCAGCATTTT. Amino acid sequence: CASRSTPNSNQPQHF.

The genes are TRBV6-1 and TRBJ1-3; D not resolved. CDR3 length: 15 amino acids. Per germline, CDR1 MNHNS and CDR2 SASEGT. V was cut by 2 bases and J by 0 bases, with 8 bases left in between. Here the CDR3 reads CASSEWVVSGNTIYF. In nucleotides, the CDR3 is TGTGCCAGCAGTGAATGGGTAGTCTCTGGAAACACCATATATTTT.

This clone was picked up one time. This chain connects TRBV29-1 to TRBJ2-3; D remains ambiguous. With 8 bases removed from V and 7 bases from J, the gap between germline ends came to 13 bases. CDR1 and CDR2 (germline): SQVTM, ANQGSEA. The CDR3 covers 11 residues. CDR3 region: CSSWTANTQYF. The CDR3 bases are TGCAGCTCATGGACCGCAAATACGCAGTATTTT.

The V and J genes are TRBV28 and TRBJ2-7, with 11 bases fitting TRBD1. The trim removed 5 bases at V and 0 bases at J, leaving 21 bases unmatched. The germline V gene encodes CDR1 MDHEN and CDR2 SYDVKM. The CDR3 has 21 amino acids. CDR3 amino acids: CASSPNPRDRGGGSFSYEQYF. CDR3 sequence (DNA): TGTGCCAGCAGTCCGAACCCCCGGGACAGGGGGGGCGGGAGTTTCTCCTACGAGCAGTACTTC.

CDR3 nucleotides: TGTGCCAGCAGCTTGGCCGCAGACTCTGAAGCTTTCTTT. It codes for CASSLAADSEAFF. The chain recombines TRBV5-5 with TRBJ1-1, with D unclear. Trimming left V 0 bases short and J 6 bases short, with 9 bases between. Germline V gene lookup returns CDR1 SGHKS and CDR2 YYEKEE (reference sequence). The CDR3 length is 13 residues.

V and J are TRBV6-6 and TRBJ2-7; possibly TRBD1 or TRBD2 for D (5 bases each). Germline V gene sequence: CDR1 MNHNY, CDR2 SVGAGI (reference sequence). Trimming removed 5 bases from V and 0 bases from J, with 14 bases in between. The CDR3 loop spans 15 amino acids. CDR3 nucleotide sequence: TGTGCCAGCAGTGACCTTTGGGACGGCTCCTACGAGCAGTACTTC. This encodes CASSDLWDGSYEQYF.

The rearrangement joins TRBV6-1 to TRBJ1-2; D is ambiguous. V was cut by 8 bases and J by 10 bases, with 23 bases left in between. CDR3 length equals 14 residues. Germline CDR1 reads MNHNS; CDR2 reads SASEGT. The CDR3 region is CASPSPVWSGDYTF. For the CDR3, the DNA is TGTGCCAGCCCTAGTCCGGTCTGGTCTGGAGACTACACCTTC.

The chain joins TRBV28 to TRBJ2-7, with 9 bases identical to TRBD2. Germline lookup yields CDR1 MDHEN and CDR2 SYDVKM. J lost 5 bases, V lost 6 bases, and 8 bases had no gene match. The CDR3 has 14 residues. The DNA for the CDR3 is TGTGCCAGCAGAGAAGCGGGAGGCGGGGACGAGCAGTACTTC. Translation gives CASREAGGGDEQYF. Full variable domain (remainder filled in from reference TRBV28 and TRBJ2-7): DVKVTQSSRYLVKRTGEKVFLECVQDMDHENMFWYRQDPGLGLRLIYFSYDVKMKEKGDIPEGYSVSREKKERFSLILESASTNQTSMYLCASREAGGGDEQYFGPGTRLTVT.

The J gene is TRBJ2-7, the V gene TRBV5-1; D not certain. This CDR3 has 14 residues. V gave up 5 bases and J gave up 6 bases, with 18 bases separating them. Germline V gene sequence: CDR1 SGHRS, CDR2 YFSETQ. CDR3 amino acids: CASSAPPGEREQYF. The CDR3 DNA reads as TGCGCCAGCAGTGCCCCCCCCGGCGAGCGCGAGCAGTACTTC.

The chain combines TRBV27 with TRBJ2-2, with 11 bases that match TRBD2. The CDR3 has 18 amino acids. Germline CDR1 reads MNHEY; CDR2 reads SMNVEV (reference sequence). The J segment lost 0 bases and the V segment lost 6 bases, leaving 9 bases of the junction unmatched. The CDR3 protein is CASSQFGLAGANTGELFF. For the CDR3, the DNA is TGTGCCAGCAGCCAATTTGGACTAGCGGGCGCGAACACCGGGGAGCTGTTTTTT.

The chain recombines TRBV7-2 with TRBJ2-1, with 10 nucleotides matching TRBD2. This CDR3 has 16 residues. From germline, CDR1 is SGHTA and CDR2 FQGNSA. With 2 bases clipped from V and 5 bases from J, the junction kept 6 bases outside the gene matches. The CDR3 DNA sequence: TGTGCCAGCAGCTTAAGCGGGAGGGCCCCGAACAATGAGCAGTTCTTC. Protein sequence: CASSLSGRAPNNEQFF. Supplemented by reference TRBV7-2 and TRBJ2-1, the full variable domain reads GAGVSQSPSNKVTEKGKDVELRCDPISGHTALYWYRQSLGQGLEFLIYFQGNSAPDKSGLPSDRFSAERTGGSVSTLTIQRTQQEDSAVYLCASSLSGRAPNNEQFFGPGTRLTVL.

Only one count was recorded for this clone. The chain carries TRBV27 and TRBJ2-5; perhaps D is TRBD1 or TRBD2 (5 bases each). The CDR3 sequence is 14 residues long. V was shortened by 1 base and J by 8 bases, with 14 bases between the two germline ends. Germline V gene data show CDR1 as MNHEY and CDR2 as SMNVEV (reference sequence). Here the CDR3 DNA reads TGTGCCAGCAGTTTATGGGGGACCAGCGAAACCCAGTACTTC. This codes for CASSLWGTSETQYF.